Listed here is a single T cell receptor beta chain. Its antigen is undetermined. Only in-frame clones appear in the TCRdb table, and some are missing; sequencing was by immunoSEQ multiplex PCR. The data show 110,000 or so clones, around nine tenths seen once. Trimming shortened V by 0 bases and J by 4 bases, and 10 bases separated the two germline ends. This CDR3 spans 14 amino acids. Germline values: CDR1 SGHRS, CDR2 YFSETQ. The data originate from a study of T cell responses to AZD1222 COVID-19 vaccine. In the study overall: Pooled together were second doses at about 4 or about 12 weeks.

General study points: Spike-wide vaccine-associated CD4 TCRs dominated at 160-218 and 743-854. Clonal diversity was possibly underestimated, and the donors were mostly white British, with more females. Only a handful of AZD1222 recipients were seropositive at baseline.

The sequence derives from an adult in good health. The chain couples TRBV5-1 to TRBJ1-2, with D uncertain. The sample in question was peripheral blood, obtained on day 0 of AZD1222 vaccination. CDR3 residues: CASSLATSSYGYTF. The CDR3 DNA reads as TGCGCCAGCAGCTTGGCCACAAGCTCCTATGGCTACACCTTC.